One and the same sample provided the 5 T cell receptor beta chains below, sequenced in a study of spatial heterogeneity in lung cancer. Time point described: sample taken at primary tumor resection. Using its own MiXCR run on the 5' RACE reads, TCRdb lists one record per CDR3 protein. This sample has some 40,000 distinct CDR3 sequences, with approximately 3.1% found just once. The starting material was normal lung tissue next to the tumor, obtained at surgery. The receptors come from a male donor with early-stage non-small cell lung cancer.

This clonotype appeared many times. This sequence joins TRBV6-1 and TRBJ2-7; the D gene could be TRBD1 or TRBD2 (5 bases each). Trimming removed 6 bases at V and 6 bases at J, with 12 bases between. CDR3 length: 12 residues. Germline V gene lookup returns CDR1 MNHNS and CDR2 SASEGT. The chain's CDR3 is CASRGVRSEQYF. The CDR3 nucleotides read TGTGCCAGCAGGGGGGTGAGGAGCGAGCAGTACTTC.

This clonotype was counted between two and nine times. The rearrangement uses TRBV28 and TRBJ1-1, with 9 positions matching TRBD1. This CDR3 is built from 16 residues. The V segment lost 5 bases and the J segment 0 bases; nucleotides outside the gene matches: 7. Germline CDR1 reads MDHEN; CDR2 reads SYDVKM. Here the CDR3 reads CASSPDRGKMNTEAFF. Written as DNA, the CDR3 is TGTGCCAGCAGTCCGGACAGGGGAAAGATGAACACTGAAGCTTTCTTT.

This clonotype was recorded many times. The CDR3 here is CASSHNGGNSPLHF. The CDR3, as DNA: TGTGCCAGCAGCCACAACGGGGGAAATTCACCCCTCCACTTT. The V gene is TRBV3-1, the J gene TRBJ1-6, with a tentative D call TRBD1 (5 bases). The CDR3 length is 14 residues. Germline lookup yields CDR1 LGHDT and CDR2 YNNKEL (reference sequence). The V end lost 3 bases, the J end lost 7 bases, and 10 bases lay between the germline ends. The entire variable domain, with the rest obtained from reference TRBV3-1 and TRBJ1-6, is as follows: DTAVSQTPKYLVTQMGNDKSIKCEQNLGHDTMYWYKQDSKKFLKIMFSYNNKELIINETVPNRFSPKSPDKAHLNLHINSLELGDSAVYFCASSHNGGNSPLHFGNGTRLTVT.

This clonotype was seen at least ten times. This chain links TRBV11-2 with TRBJ2-5; a weak D match, TRBD1 (6 bases). The CDR3 is 13 amino acids. Trimming removed 6 bases from V and 2 bases from J, with 10 bases in between. The germline CDR1 and CDR2 sequences are SGHAT and FQNNGV. The CDR3 is CASRDSHQETQYF. The CDR3 DNA sequence: TGTGCCAGCAGGGACAGCCATCAAGAGACCCAGTACTTC.

This clonotype was seen repeatedly, ten times or more. CDR3 sequence reads: CASSGGTSGNNEQFF. In DNA, the CDR3 is TGTGCCAGCAGCGGTGGGACTAGCGGGAACAATGAGCAGTTCTTC. The J gene is TRBJ2-1, the V gene TRBV6-1; the match to TRBD2 covers 13 bases. Germline V gene data show CDR1 as MNHNS and CDR2 as SASEGT. The trim removed 6 bases at V and 5 bases at J, leaving 4 bases unmatched. CDR3 length: 15 amino acids.